This T cell receptor beta chain was observed in a study of technical replicates of blood from a few donors. Per germline, CDR1 SEHNR and CDR2 FQNEAQ (reference sequence). Trimming shortened V by 4 bases and J by 4 bases, and 17 bases separated the two germline ends. The CDR3 totals 15 residues. Profiling relied on immunoSEQ multiplex PCR, and the TCRdb table lists in-frame clones only, not all of them. This sample has about 49,000 clones; about 94% occur once, and the top ten carry approximately 3.6%. The gene calls are TRBV7-9 and TRBJ2-7, with D possibly matching TRBD2 (6 bases). The source material was PBMCs. The TCR comes from a human donor in good health. Some clones in this sample may be carry-over from other donors' samples. For the CDR3, the DNA is TGTGCCAGCAGCTACCGGGAGTCACTAGTGTACGAGCAGTACTTC. It translates to CASSYRESLVYEQYF.